Sequencing of this T cell receptor beta chain was carried out in a study of T cells after yellow fever vaccination. Background on the study: SMART-Seq v4 Ultra Low Input served to prepare low-cell-number fractions.

The CDR3 runs 15 residues. The V gene's germline CDR1 is SEHNR and CDR2 FQNEAQ (reference sequence). The trim removed 5 bases at V and 7 bases at J, leaving 8 bases unmatched. Broader study findings: CD4 and CD8 compartments shared a small share of clonotypes. Most clones from primary vaccination resurfaced after the booster (approximately 97% CD4, approximately 87% CD8).

A universal primer site and UMIs were added as TCR cDNA was made by 5'RACE template switching. TCRdb reanalysed the 5' RACE reads using MiXCR and keeps one entry per CDR3 protein. The data hold around 530,000 distinct CDR3 sequences, with 17% observed a single time. In its sample, this clonotype was seen a few times. The antigen is unknown. Specimen: PBMCs, collected 4 to 5 days after the first yellow fever vaccination. This clonotype was obtained from a man younger than 35 who received the YFV17D yellow fever vaccine. The rearrangement links TRBV7-9 to TRBJ2-1; 10 nucleotides match TRBD2. The CDR3 DNA reads as TGTGCCAGCAGCATGAGCGGGGGGGCTTTGAATGAGCAGTTCTTC. This encodes CASSMSGGALNEQFF.